This T cell receptor beta chain derives from a study of blood T cell repertoires in COVID-19. Study-wide background: Samples came from the United States, Italy and Spain, spanning acute and convalescent COVID-19. T cells, B-cell-depleted T cells, or PBMCs provided the cDNA or gDNA that served as material.

In the authors' workflow: The assay estimated nucleated cells by amplifying reference gene primers. Sequencing was performed with immunoSEQ multiplex PCR; in TCRdb, only in-frame clones are kept and a portion is missing. V and J calls and clone size are those listed in that table; D and trimming were worked out from the DNA. In the table there are fewer than 350,000 clones, about 86% of which are singletons. The CDR3 loop spans 13 amino acids. The V end was cut by 3 bases, the J end by 6 bases, with 8 bases between. Germline lookup yields CDR1 LNHDA and CDR2 SQIVND (reference sequence). The chain carries TRBV19 and TRBJ2-2, with a weak D call TRBD2 (6 bases). Sequencing input: peripheral blood. The TCR sequence derives from a woman aged 25-40 years who had recovered from COVID-19. The CDR3 DNA reads as TGTGCCAGTAGTATCACTAGCTCCGGGGAGCTGTTTTTT. Its translation: CASSITSSGELFF.